The clone carrying this T cell receptor (beta chain) appeared once. Method: immunoSEQ multiplex PCR; TCRdb's copy keeps in-frame clones and lacks some. The profile shows 65,000 to 90,000 clones, 70% to 90% of them singletons. These data come from a study of technical replicates of blood from several donors. Germline trimming cut 3 bases from V and 1 base from J; bases unmatched to any gene: 6. This CDR3 region has 15 residues. Germline-derived CDR1 and CDR2 are SGHRS and YFSETQ. The clonotype was recovered from a human donor in good health. Some clones in this sample may be carry-over from other donors' samples. The rearrangement links TRBV5-1 to TRBJ1-1; 7 bases are shared with TRBD1. Sequencing was carried out using PBMCs. In nucleotides, the CDR3 is TGCGCCAGCAGCTACGCCGGGACAGCGAACACTGAAGCTTTCTTT. Protein sequence: CASSYAGTANTEAFF.